This T cell receptor beta chain was identified during a study of early stage breast cancer tumors. Whole-study context: Of around 15 invasive breast tumors, more than ten were hormone receptor-positive, HER2-negative.

This CDR3 is 16 amino acids long. The V gene's germline CDR1 is LGHNT and CDR2 FRNRAP. The ends were cut back, 7 bases at V and 4 bases at J, with 23 bases in the middle. Points on this clone: Its target is not known.

Overall study findings and caveats: Tumors had approximately 2.5-fold higher T cell density than normal breast. Blood repertoires resembled normal breast more than tumor.

The repertoire was sequenced with immunoSEQ multiplex PCR; TCRdb's copy has only in-frame clones and lacks some. This sample yields about 31,000 clones, of which 70% to 75% are seen a single time; 4.7% belongs to the top ten. This TCR was recovered from a person aged 35 to 50 with breast cancer. Specimen: blood. The chain links TRBV12-5 to TRBJ2-7, with D unresolved. The CDR3 is CASAILKGAPVYEQYF. CDR3 sequence (DNA): TGTGCTAGTGCTATATTAAAAGGCGCGCCGGTTTACGAGCAGTACTTC. Based on the CDR3 plus reference TRBV12-5 and TRBJ2-7, the full variable domain is DARVTQTPRHKVTEMGQEVTMRCQPILGHNTVFWYRQTMMQGLELLAYFRNRAPLDDSGMPKDRFSAEMPDATLATLKIQPSEPRDSAVYFCASAILKGAPVYEQYFGPGTRLTVT.